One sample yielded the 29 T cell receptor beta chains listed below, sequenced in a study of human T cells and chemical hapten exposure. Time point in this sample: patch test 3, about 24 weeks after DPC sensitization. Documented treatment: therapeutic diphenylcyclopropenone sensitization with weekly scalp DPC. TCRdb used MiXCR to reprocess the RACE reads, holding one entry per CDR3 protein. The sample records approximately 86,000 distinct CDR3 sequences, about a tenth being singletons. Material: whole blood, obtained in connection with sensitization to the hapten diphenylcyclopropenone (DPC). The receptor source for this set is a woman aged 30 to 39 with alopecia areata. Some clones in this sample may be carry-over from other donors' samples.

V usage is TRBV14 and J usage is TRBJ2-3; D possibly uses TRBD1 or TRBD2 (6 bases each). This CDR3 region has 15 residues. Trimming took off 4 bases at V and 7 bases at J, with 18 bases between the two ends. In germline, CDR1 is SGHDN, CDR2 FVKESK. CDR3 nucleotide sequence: TGTGCCAGCAGCCCCTTCTTGGGGGGCTCTTATACGCAGTATTTT. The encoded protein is CASSPFLGGSYTQYF.

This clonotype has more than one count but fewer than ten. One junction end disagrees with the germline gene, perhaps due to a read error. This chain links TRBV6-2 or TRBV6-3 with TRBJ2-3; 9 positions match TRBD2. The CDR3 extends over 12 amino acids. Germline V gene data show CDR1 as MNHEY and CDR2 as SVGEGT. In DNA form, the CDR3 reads TGTGCCAGCAGCTCCTTAGGGACTAGCATCCATTTT. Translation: CASSSLGTSIHF.

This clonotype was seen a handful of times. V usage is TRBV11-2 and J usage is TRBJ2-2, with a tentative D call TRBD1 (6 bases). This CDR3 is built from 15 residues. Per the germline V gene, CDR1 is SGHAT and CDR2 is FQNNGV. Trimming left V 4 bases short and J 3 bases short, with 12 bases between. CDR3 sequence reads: CASSSYQGYTGELFF. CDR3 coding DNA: TGTGCCAGCAGCTCCTATCAGGGGTACACCGGGGAGCTGTTTTTT. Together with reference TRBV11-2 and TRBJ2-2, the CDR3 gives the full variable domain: EAGVAQSPRYKIIEKRQSVAFWCNPISGHATLYWYQQILGQGPKLLIQFQNNGVVDDSQLPKDRFSAERLKGVDSTLKIQPAKLEDSAVYLCASSSYQGYTGELFFGEGSRLTVL.

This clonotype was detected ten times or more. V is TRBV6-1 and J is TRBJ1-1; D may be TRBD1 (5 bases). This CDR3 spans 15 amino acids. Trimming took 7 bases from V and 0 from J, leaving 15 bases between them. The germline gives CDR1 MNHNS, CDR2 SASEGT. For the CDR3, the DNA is TGTGCCAGCACCCGCCGGGGGGGAATGAACACTGAAGCTTTCTTT. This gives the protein CASTRRGGMNTEAFF.

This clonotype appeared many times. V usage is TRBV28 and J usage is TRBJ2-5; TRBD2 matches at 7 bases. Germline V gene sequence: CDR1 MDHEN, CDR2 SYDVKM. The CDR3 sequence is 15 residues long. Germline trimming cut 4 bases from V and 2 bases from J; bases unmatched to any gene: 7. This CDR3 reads CASSWSSGQQETQYF. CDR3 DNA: TGTGCCAGCAGTTGGTCTAGCGGCCAACAAGAGACCCAGTACTTC.

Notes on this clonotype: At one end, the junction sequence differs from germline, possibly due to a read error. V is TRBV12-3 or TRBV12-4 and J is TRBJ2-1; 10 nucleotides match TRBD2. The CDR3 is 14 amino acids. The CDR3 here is CVSSGTSAYNEQFF. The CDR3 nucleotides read TGTGTCAGCAGTGGGACTAGCGCCTACAATGAGCAGTTCTTC.

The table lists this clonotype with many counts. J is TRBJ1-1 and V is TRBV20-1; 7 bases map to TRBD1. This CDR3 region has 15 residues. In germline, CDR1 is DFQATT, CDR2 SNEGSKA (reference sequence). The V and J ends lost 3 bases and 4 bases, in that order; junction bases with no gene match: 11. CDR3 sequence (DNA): TGCAGTGCTAGGGAGTGGGGCAGGGGGAGCACTGAAGCTTTCTTT. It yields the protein CSAREWGRGSTEAFF.

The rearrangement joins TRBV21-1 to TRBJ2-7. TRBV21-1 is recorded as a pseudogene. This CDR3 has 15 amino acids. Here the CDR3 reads CASSKETRSVYEQYF. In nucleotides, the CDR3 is TGTGCCAGCAGCAAAGAGACGCGGAGTGTCTACGAGCAGTACTTC.

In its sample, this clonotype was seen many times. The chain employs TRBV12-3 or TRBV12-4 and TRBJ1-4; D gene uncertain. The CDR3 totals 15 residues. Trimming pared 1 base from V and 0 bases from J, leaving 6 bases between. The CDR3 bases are TGTGCCAGCAGTTTAGAAAGGGCAACTAATGAAAAACTGTTTTTT. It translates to CASSLERATNEKLFF.

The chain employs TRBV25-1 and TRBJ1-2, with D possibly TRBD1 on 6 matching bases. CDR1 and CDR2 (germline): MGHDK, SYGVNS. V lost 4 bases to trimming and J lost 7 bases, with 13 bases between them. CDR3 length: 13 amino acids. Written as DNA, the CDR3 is TGTGCCAGCAGTGTGGGGGGGCTTATTGGCTACACCTTC. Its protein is CASSVGGLIGYTF.

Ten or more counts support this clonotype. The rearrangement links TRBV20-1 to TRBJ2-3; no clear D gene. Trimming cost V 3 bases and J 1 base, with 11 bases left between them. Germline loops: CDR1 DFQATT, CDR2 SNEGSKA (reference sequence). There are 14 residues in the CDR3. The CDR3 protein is CSARLTGRTDTQYF. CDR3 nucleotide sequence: TGCAGTGCTAGGCTGACTGGACGCACAGATACGCAGTATTTT.

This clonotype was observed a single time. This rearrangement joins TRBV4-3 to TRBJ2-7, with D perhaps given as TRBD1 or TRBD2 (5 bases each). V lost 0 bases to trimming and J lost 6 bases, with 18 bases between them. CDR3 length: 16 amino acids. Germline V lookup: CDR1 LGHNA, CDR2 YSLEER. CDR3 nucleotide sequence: TGCGCCAGCAGCCAAGATGGGAACGCCGGGGACCTCGAGCAGTACTTC. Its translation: CASSQDGNAGDLEQYF.

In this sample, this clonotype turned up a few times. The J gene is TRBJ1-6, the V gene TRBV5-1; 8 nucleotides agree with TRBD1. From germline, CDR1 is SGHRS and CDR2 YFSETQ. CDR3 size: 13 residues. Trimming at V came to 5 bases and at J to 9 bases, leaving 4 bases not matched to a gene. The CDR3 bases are TGCGCCAGCAGTAGCGACAGGGGTTCACCCCTCCACTTT. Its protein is CASSSDRGSPLHF.

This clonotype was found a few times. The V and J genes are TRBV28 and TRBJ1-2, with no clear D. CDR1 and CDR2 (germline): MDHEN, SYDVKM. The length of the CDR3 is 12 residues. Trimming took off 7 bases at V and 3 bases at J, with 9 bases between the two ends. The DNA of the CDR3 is TGTGCCAGCACTGGTACCGACTATGGCTACACCTTC. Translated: CASTGTDYGYTF.

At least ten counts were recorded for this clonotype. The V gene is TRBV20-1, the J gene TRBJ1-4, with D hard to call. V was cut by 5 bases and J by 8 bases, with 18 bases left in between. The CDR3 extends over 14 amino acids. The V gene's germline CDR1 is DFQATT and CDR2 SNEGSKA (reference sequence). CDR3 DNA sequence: TGCAGTGCTCAGATTGGGCAGGACGGGGAAAAACTGTTTTTT. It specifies CSAQIGQDGEKLFF.

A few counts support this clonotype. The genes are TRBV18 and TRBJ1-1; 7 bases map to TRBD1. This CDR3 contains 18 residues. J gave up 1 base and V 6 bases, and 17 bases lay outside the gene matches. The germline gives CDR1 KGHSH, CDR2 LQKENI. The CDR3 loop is CASSPARTGTDKNTEAFF. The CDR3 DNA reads TGTGCCAGCTCCCCCGCCCGCACCGGGACAGATAAGAACACTGAAGCTTTCTTT.

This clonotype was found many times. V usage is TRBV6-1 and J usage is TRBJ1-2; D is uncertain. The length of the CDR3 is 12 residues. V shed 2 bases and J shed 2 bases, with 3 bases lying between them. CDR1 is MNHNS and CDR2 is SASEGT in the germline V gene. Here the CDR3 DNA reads TGTGCCAGCAGTGAAACCAACTATGGCTACACCTTC. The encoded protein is CASSETNYGYTF.

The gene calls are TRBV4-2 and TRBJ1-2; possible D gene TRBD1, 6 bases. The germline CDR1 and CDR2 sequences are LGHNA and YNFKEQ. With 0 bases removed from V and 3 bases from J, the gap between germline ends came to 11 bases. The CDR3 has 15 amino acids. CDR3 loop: CASSQDHQGHYGYTF. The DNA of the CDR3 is TGTGCCAGCAGCCAAGACCATCAGGGGCACTATGGCTACACCTTC.

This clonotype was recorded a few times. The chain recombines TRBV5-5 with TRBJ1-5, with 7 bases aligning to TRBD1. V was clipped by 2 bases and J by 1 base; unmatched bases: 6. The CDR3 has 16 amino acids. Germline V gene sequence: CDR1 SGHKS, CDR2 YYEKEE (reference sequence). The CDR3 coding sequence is TGTGCCAGCAGCTTAACGACAGGGCAAAGCAATCAGCCCCAGCATTTT. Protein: CASSLTTGQSNQPQHF.

The CDR3 DNA reads as TGTGCCAGCAGCTGGGGCATCAGCGGGAGGCCCGACACAGATACGCAGTATTTT. This sequence encodes CASSWGISGRPDTDTQYF. The rearrangement links TRBV11-3 to TRBJ2-3; 9 nucleotides agree with TRBD2. The CDR3 length is 18 residues. CDR1 is SGHNT and CDR2 is YENEEA in the germline V gene. V lost 4 bases and J lost 2; bases outside the gene matches: 13.

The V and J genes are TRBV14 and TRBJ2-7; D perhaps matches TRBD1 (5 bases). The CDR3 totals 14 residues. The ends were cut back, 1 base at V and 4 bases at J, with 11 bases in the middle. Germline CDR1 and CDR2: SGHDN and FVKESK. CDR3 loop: CASSQGGVRYEQYF. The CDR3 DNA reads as TGTGCCAGCAGCCAAGGGGGCGTGAGGTACGAGCAGTACTTC.

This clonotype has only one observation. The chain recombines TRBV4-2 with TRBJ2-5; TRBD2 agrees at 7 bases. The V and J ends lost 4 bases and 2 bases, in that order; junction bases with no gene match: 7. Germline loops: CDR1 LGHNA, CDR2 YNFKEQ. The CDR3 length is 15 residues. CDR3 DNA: TGTGCCAGCAGCCTGCAGCCGGGACTACAAGAGACCCAGTACTTC. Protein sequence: CASSLQPGLQETQYF.

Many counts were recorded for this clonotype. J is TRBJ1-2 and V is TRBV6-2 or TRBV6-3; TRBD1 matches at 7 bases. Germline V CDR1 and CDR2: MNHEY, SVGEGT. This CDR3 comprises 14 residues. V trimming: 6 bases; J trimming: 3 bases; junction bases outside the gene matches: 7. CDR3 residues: CASRGTGDYYGYTF. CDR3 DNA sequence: TGTGCCAGCAGGGGAACAGGGGACTACTATGGCTACACCTTC.

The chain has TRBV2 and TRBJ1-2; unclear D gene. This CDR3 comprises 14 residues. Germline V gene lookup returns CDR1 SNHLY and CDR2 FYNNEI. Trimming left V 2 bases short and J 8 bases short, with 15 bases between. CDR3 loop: CASSELRHTDGYTF. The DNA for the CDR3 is TGTGCCAGCAGTGAATTGCGGCACACAGACGGCTACACCTTC.

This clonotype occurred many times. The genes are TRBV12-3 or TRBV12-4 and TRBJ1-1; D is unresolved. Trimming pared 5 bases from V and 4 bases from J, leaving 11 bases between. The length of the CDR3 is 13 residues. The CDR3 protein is CASSRKGSTEAFF. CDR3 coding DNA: TGTGCCAGCAGTCGCAAAGGTTCCACTGAAGCTTTCTTT.

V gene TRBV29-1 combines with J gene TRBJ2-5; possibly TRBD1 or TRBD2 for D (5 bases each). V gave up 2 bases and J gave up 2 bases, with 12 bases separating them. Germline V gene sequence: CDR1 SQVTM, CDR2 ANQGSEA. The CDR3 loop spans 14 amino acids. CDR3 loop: CSVELTWGQETQYF. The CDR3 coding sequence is TGCAGCGTTGAATTAACTTGGGGGCAAGAGACCCAGTACTTC.

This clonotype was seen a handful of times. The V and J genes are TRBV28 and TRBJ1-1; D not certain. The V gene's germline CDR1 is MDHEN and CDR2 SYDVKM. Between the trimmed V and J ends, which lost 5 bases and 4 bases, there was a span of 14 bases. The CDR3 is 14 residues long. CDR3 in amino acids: CASSPPGEATEAFF. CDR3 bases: TGTGCCAGCAGTCCCCCCGGGGAGGCCACTGAAGCTTTCTTT.

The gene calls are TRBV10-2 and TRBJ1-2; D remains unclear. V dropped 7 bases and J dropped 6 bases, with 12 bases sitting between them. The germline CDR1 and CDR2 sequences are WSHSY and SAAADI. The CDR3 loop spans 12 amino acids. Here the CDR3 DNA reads TGCGCCAGCAACCAAGGGATGGATGGCTACACCTTC. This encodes CASNQGMDGYTF.

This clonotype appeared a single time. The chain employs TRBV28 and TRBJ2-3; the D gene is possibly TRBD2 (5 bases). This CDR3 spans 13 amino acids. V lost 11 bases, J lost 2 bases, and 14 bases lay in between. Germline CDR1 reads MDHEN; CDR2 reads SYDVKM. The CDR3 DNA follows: TGTGCCGGAAGCGGAAGCCCCACAGATACGCAGTATTTT. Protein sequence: CAGSGSPTDTQYF.